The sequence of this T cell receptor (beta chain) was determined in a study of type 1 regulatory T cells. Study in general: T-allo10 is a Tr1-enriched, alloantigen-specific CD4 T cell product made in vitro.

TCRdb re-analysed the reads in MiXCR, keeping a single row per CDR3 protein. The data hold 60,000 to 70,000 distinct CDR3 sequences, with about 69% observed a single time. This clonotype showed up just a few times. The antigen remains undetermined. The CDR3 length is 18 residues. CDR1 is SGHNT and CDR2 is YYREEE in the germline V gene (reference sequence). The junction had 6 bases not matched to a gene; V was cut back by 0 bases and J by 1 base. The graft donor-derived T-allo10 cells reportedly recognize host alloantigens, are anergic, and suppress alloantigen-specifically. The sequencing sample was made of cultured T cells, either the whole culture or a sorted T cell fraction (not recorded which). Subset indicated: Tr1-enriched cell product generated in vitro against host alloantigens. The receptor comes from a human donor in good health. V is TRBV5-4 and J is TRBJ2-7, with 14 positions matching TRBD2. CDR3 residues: CASSLARGLAGASYEQYF. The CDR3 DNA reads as TGTGCCAGCAGCTTGGCCAGGGGACTAGCGGGAGCTTCCTACGAGCAGTACTTC.